Each of the 17 T cell receptor beta chains below was sequenced from the same sample in a study of blood T cells in healthy people across ages. Then a second PCR, running about 6 to 12 cycles, was carried out with a sample-barcoded 5' primer and a J-beta primer mix. A single record per CDR3 protein comes from TCRdb applying MiXCR to the 5' RACE reads. The sample records just under 900,000 distinct CDR3 sequences, around 26% being singletons. The sample comprised blood. The receptors derive from a woman of 80 years or more in good health.

The chain joins TRBV29-1 to TRBJ2-5; D unclear. The CDR3 contains 11 residues. Per germline, CDR1 SQVTM and CDR2 ANQGSEA. The ends were cut back, 6 bases at V and 4 bases at J, with 9 bases in the middle. CDR3 in amino acids: CSVYKGETQYF. As DNA, the CDR3 is TGCAGCGTCTACAAAGGAGAGACCCAGTACTTC.

A single count supports this clonotype. The chain combines TRBV12-3 or TRBV12-4 with TRBJ1-4; D remains ambiguous. The CDR3 has 14 residues. Trimming left V 6 bases short and J 7 bases short, with 15 bases between. DNA of the CDR3: TGTGCCAGCAGCCGGAGGGAACCTGGTGAAAAACTGTTTTTT. This translates into CASSRREPGEKLFF.

Concerning this clonotype: A clone one base away is much larger, so this may be a read error. The chain combines TRBV20-1 with TRBJ2-3, with TRBD1 matching 10 bases. Germline lookup yields CDR1 DFQATT and CDR2 SNEGSKA (reference sequence). The CDR3 runs 14 residues. The CDR3 is CSADGTGATDMQYF. The CDR3 nucleotides are TGCAGTGCTGACGGGACAGGGGCCACAGATATGCAGTATTTT.

Comment on this clonotype: A clone one base away is much larger, so this may be a read error. The rearrangement uses TRBV7-2 and TRBJ1-5; D is perhaps TRBD1 (5 bases). CDR3 length: 16 amino acids. CDR1 and CDR2 (germline): SGHTA, FQGNSA. The CDR3 DNA reads as TGTGCCAGCATCTTAGATGGGGCCCTTAGGAATCAGCCCCAGCATTTT. As protein: CASILDGALRNQPQHF.

The V call is TRBV5-1, the J call TRBJ1-2; 9 bases match TRBD1. The CDR3 is made up of 14 amino acids. Germline V CDR1 and CDR2: SGHRS, YFSETQ. Germline trimming cut 6 bases from V and 3 bases from J; bases unmatched to any gene: 6. CDR3 nucleotide sequence: TGCGCCAGCAATCCGGGACAGGGAGACTATGGCTACACCTTC. It translates to CASNPGQGDYGYTF.

This clonotype appeared a few times. The V gene is TRBV20-1, the J gene TRBJ2-2, with D perhaps matching TRBD1 (6 bases). V was clipped by 5 bases and J by 4 bases, with 11 bases between them. CDR1 DFQATT and CDR2 SNEGSKA come from the germline V gene (reference sequence). The CDR3 is 13 amino acids. The DNA of the CDR3 is TGCAGTGCTTTACAGGGCACCACCGGGGAGCTGTTTTTT. As protein: CSALQGTTGELFF.

This clonotype was observed once. The chain recombines TRBV11-2 with TRBJ2-5; the match to TRBD2 covers 7 bases. This CDR3 is built from 15 residues. The ends lost 1 base at V and 11 bases at J; junction bases unmatched: 13. The germline V gene has CDR1 SGHAT and CDR2 FQNNGV. The CDR3 is CASSLAAGTTYGQYF. The CDR3 coding sequence is TGTGCCAGCAGCTTAGCAGCGGGAACAACCTACGGGCAGTACTTC.

There are a few counts of this clonotype. The rearrangement uses TRBV13 and TRBJ1-1; D gene ambiguous. The CDR3 is made up of 15 amino acids. V lost 2 bases and J lost 0, with 10 bases in between. CDR1 and CDR2 (germline): PRHDT, FYEKMQ (reference sequence). The CDR3 is CASSLSGPMNTEAFF. CDR3 nucleotides: TGTGCCAGCAGCTTATCCGGGCCCATGAACACTGAAGCTTTCTTT. The whole variable domain, remainder taken from reference TRBV13 and TRBJ1-1, is AAGVIQSPRHLIKEKRETATLKCYPIPRHDTVYWYQQGPGQDPQFLISFYEKMQSDKGSIPDRFSAQQFSDYHSELNMSSLELGDSALYFCASSLSGPMNTEAFFGQGTRLTVV.

There are many counts of this clonotype. The chain joins TRBV6-2 or TRBV6-3 to TRBJ2-3; 10 bases line up with TRBD2. V lost 5 bases to trimming and J lost 4 bases; unmatched junction nucleotides: 6. The germline CDR1 and CDR2 sequences are MNHEY and SVGEGT. This CDR3 has 15 residues. CDR3 sequence (DNA): TGTGCCAGCAGTAAACCGGGACTAGCGTCAGATACGCAGTATTTT. This translates into CASSKPGLASDTQYF.

This clonotype was observed a handful of times. The V call is TRBV20-1, the J call TRBJ1-6; D not resolved. CDR1 and CDR2 from the germline V gene are DFQATT and SNEGSKA (reference sequence). V was shortened by 0 bases and J by 0 bases, with 15 bases between the two germline ends. This CDR3 region has 18 residues. CDR3 nucleotide sequence: TGCAGTGCTAGAGATGAGGTACAAAGGAGCTCCTATAATTCACCCCTCCACTTT. Protein product: CSARDEVQRSSYNSPLHF.

The chain joins TRBV4-2 to TRBJ1-2; possibly TRBD1 for D (5 bases). The CDR3 covers 16 residues. CDR1 LGHNA and CDR2 YNFKEQ come from the germline V gene. V lost 3 bases and J 4 bases, leaving 18 bases between the germline ends. The CDR3 loop reads CASSQSQGMASYGYTF. CDR3 coding DNA: TGTGCCAGCAGCCAGTCGCAGGGAATGGCTAGCTATGGCTACACCTTC.

The CDR3 sequence is CASSPSSPGTAMDTEAFF. In nucleotides, the CDR3 is TGCGCCAGCAGCCCCTCCTCGCCCGGGACGGCAATGGACACTGAAGCTTTCTTT. The V call is TRBV4-3, the J call TRBJ1-1, with D tentatively TRBD1 (5 bases). Per germline, CDR1 LGHNA and CDR2 YSLEER. V gave up 4 bases and J gave up 3 bases, with 24 bases separating them. The CDR3 has 18 amino acids.

This clonotype was counted only a few times. The J gene is TRBJ1-5, the V gene TRBV6-2 or TRBV6-3; D is unclear. From germline, CDR1 is MNHEY and CDR2 SVGEGT. Trimming removed 0 bases at V and 4 bases at J, with 10 bases between. The CDR3 extends over 15 amino acids. CDR3 region: CASSYSLTVNQPQHF. CDR3 DNA: TGTGCCAGCAGTTACTCGTTGACTGTGAATCAGCCCCAGCATTTT.

There are many counts of this clonotype. The chain is built from TRBV5-1 and TRBJ2-5; D not resolved. Trimming removed 3 bases at V and 5 bases at J, with 20 bases between. The CDR3 runs 16 residues. The V gene's germline CDR1 is SGHRS and CDR2 YFSETQ. CDR3 nucleotides: TGCGCCAGCAGCTCTCTACCTCCCCCCATGAAGGAGACCCAGTACTTC. Translating it yields CASSSLPPPMKETQYF.

The chain recombines TRBV30 with TRBJ2-4; 7 bases fit TRBD2. Germline CDR1 and CDR2: GTSNPN and SVGIG (reference sequence). J lost 4 bases, V lost 1 base, and 4 bases had no gene match. The CDR3 runs to 14 residues. CDR3 nucleotide sequence: TGTGCCTGGAGTGGGGGGGGGGAAAAAAACATTCAGTACTTC. It codes for CAWSGGGEKNIQYF. Full variable domain (outside the CDR3, taken from reference TRBV30 and TRBJ2-4): SQTIHQWPATLVQPVGSPLSLECTVEGTSNPNLYWYRQAAGRGLQLLFYSVGIGQISSEVPQNLSASRPQDRQFILSSKKLLLSDSGFYLCAWSGGGEKNIQYFGAGTRLSVL.

V is TRBV3-1 and J is TRBJ1-2; D unclear. From germline, CDR1 is LGHDT and CDR2 YNNKEL (reference sequence). The CDR3 extends over 14 amino acids. Trimming shortened V by 0 bases and J by 1 base, and 6 bases separated the two germline ends. The CDR3 reads CASSQDHVNYGYTF. The CDR3 nucleotides read TGTGCCAGCAGCCAAGATCATGTTAACTATGGCTACACCTTC.

This rearrangement joins TRBV4-2 to TRBJ2-3; 9 positions agree with TRBD2. There are 16 residues in the CDR3. Germline assignment: CDR1 LGHNA and CDR2 YNFKEQ. Trimming cost V 2 bases and J 0 bases; bases outside gene matches: 3. The CDR3 sequence is CASSQRRGGSTDTQYF. The CDR3 region has the DNA TGTGCCAGCAGCCAACGGCGGGGGGGTAGCACAGATACGCAGTATTTT.